These T cell receptor beta chains were read from a single sample in a study of spatial heterogeneity in lung cancer. TCRdb passed the 5' RACE reads through MiXCR, listing each CDR3 protein once. The sample lists tens of thousands of distinct CDR3 sequences; roughly 9.7% were seen once. The sequencing here drew on PBMCs, taken at follow-up. The receptor source for this set is a male donor with early-stage non-small cell lung cancer. CDR3s include the opening cysteine and the closing phenylalanine or tryptophan. Fields, in order: D gene, J gene, clone size, V gene, CDR3 protein, CDR3 DNA. The D gene is left open where the match is weak. The size field is filled for only some rows; it gives once, few, many or a size class.

>TRBD2|TRBJ2-5|many|TRBV20-1
CSAIPGTSPQETQYF
TGCAGTGCCATCCCCGGGACTAGCCCCCAAGAGACCCAGTACTTC
>-|TRBJ1-5|many|TRBV4-1
CASSQGWGGTGEPQHF
TGCGCCAGCAGCCAAGGATGGGGAGGGACCGGTGAACCCCAGCATTTT
>TRBD1|TRBJ2-2|many|TRBV12-3/TRBV12-4
CASSLTGGPGELFF
TGTGCCAGCAGTTTGACAGGGGGCCCCGGGGAGCTGTTTTTT
>-|TRBJ2-7|many|TRBV7-9
CASSLRGYEQYF
TGTGCCAGCAGCTTAAGGGGATACGAGCAGTACTTC
>-|TRBJ2-2|few|TRBV5-4
CASSSDREDTGELFF
TGTGCCAGCAGCTCCGACAGGGAGGACACCGGGGAGCTGTTTTTT
>-|TRBJ2-1|few|TRBV9
CASSAQGFYNEQFF
TGTGCCAGCAGCGCACAGGGCTTTTACAATGAGCAGTTCTTC
>TRBD2|TRBJ2-1|-|TRBV10-3
CAISRTSGSVHEQFF
TGTGCCATCAGTCGGACTAGCGGGTCCGTTCATGAGCAGTTCTTC
>-|TRBJ2-6|-|TRBV4-2
CASSLRPELAGANVLTF
TGTGCCAGCAGCCTCCGACCAGAGTTAGCTGGGGCCAACGTCCTGACTTTC
>-|TRBJ2-1|-|TRBV28
CASSLWGGGESNEQFF
TGTGCCAGCAGTTTATGGGGCGGCGGGGAGAGCAATGAGCAGTTCTTC
>-|TRBJ2-1|many|TRBV5-1
CASSLYDPGKHNEQFF
TGCGCCAGCAGCTTGTACGACCCAGGGAAGCACAATGAGCAGTTCTTC
>-|TRBJ2-3|-|TRBV27
CASSFVRGTDTQYF
TGTGCCAGCAGTTTTGTCCGGGGGACAGATACGCAGTATTTT
>TRBD1|TRBJ2-4|few|TRBV7-2
CASSPDRVDKNIQYF
TGTGCCAGCAGCCCGGACAGGGTAGACAAAAACATTCAGTACTTC
>TRBD1|TRBJ2-7|medium-sized|TRBV3-1
CASSRRGLHEQYF
TGTGCCAGCAGCCGAAGGGGGCTCCACGAGCAGTACTTC
>-|TRBJ2-6|few|TRBV28
CATGAGANVLTF
TGTGCCACGGGGGCTGGGGCCAACGTCCTGACTTTC
>-|TRBJ1-6|many|TRBV5-1
CASSFEGGISPLHF
TGCGCCAGCAGCTTTGAGGGCGGGATTTCACCCCTCCACTTT
>-|TRBJ1-6|few|TRBV18
CASSPELNSPLHF
TGTGCCAGCTCACCCGAACTTAATTCACCCCTCCACTTT
>-|TRBJ1-4|-|TRBV28
CASSLAFGTSDEKLFF
TGTGCCAGCAGTTTAGCCTTCGGGACCTCGGATGAAAAACTGTTTTTT
>TRBD1|TRBJ1-2|many|TRBV19
CASRTGENYGYTF
TGTGCCAGTCGGACAGGGGAGAACTATGGCTACACCTTC
>-|TRBJ2-2|-|TRBV19
CASNTGTANTGELFF
TGTGCCAGCAACACCGGGACGGCGAACACCGGGGAGCTGTTTTTT
>-|TRBJ2-7|medium-sized|TRBV2
CATGAMYYEQYF
TGTGCCACTGGAGCAATGTACTACGAGCAGTACTTC
>-|TRBJ1-5|many|TRBV27
CASRGTSNQPQHF
TGTGCCAGCAGAGGGACTTCCAATCAGCCCCAGCATTTT
>-|TRBJ2-4|few|TRBV3-1
CASSQEPIPGSQYF
TGTGCCAGCAGCCAAGAACCCATCCCTGGGAGCCAGTACTTC
>-|TRBJ1-6|few|TRBV7-2
CASSFSQSPLHF
TGTGCCAGCAGCTTTTCCCAGTCACCCCTCCACTTT
>-|TRBJ1-1|many|TRBV28
CATSSQGRGTEAFF
TGTGCCACCTCTTCCCAGGGAAGAGGCACTGAAGCTTTCTTT
>-|TRBJ2-5|few|TRBV6-2/TRBV6-3
CASSYNQNQETQYF
TGTGCCAGCAGTTACAACCAGAACCAAGAGACCCAGTACTTC
>-|TRBJ2-3|medium-sized|TRBV4-3
CASSQEWGADTQYF
TGCGCCAGCAGCCAAGAGTGGGGGGCAGATACGCAGTATTTT
>-|TRBJ2-1|-|TRBV5-5
CASSRSLAESYNEQFF
TGTGCCAGCAGCAGATCACTAGCAGAGTCCTACAATGAGCAGTTCTTC
>TRBD1|TRBJ1-2|few|TRBV6-1
CASSGLRGQIYGYTF
TGTGCCAGCAGTGGGCTGCGGGGACAGATCTATGGCTACACCTTC
>-|TRBJ1-6|-|TRBV4-1
CASSQQGYNSPLHF
TGCGCCAGCAGCCAACAGGGTTATAATTCACCCCTCCACTTT
>-|TRBJ2-5|-|TRBV5-6
CASSLGLREETQYF
TGTGCCAGCAGCTTAGGGCTTAGAGAGGAGACCCAGTACTTC
>TRBD2|TRBJ2-1|-|TRBV6-5
CASSPILGGEASYNEQFF
TGTGCCAGCAGCCCCATTCTTGGGGGGGAGGCCAGCTACAATGAGCAGTTCTTC
>-|TRBJ2-6|many|TRBV29-1
CSAFAGQTSGANVLTF
TGCAGCGCCTTTGCAGGACAGACGTCTGGGGCCAACGTCCTGACTTTC
>-|TRBJ2-6|many|TRBV7-2
CASSPGPFSGANVLTF
TGTGCCAGCAGCCCGGGACCGTTCTCTGGGGCCAACGTCCTGACTTTC
>-|TRBJ1-5|many|TRBV7-9
CASSHNNQPQHF
TGTGCCAGCAGCCACAACAATCAGCCCCAGCATTTT
>TRBD2|TRBJ2-1|-|TRBV20-1
CSASGGVYNEQFF
TGCAGTGCTAGCGGGGGGGTTTACAATGAGCAGTTCTTC
>TRBD2|TRBJ2-4|medium-sized|TRBV29-1
CSEGLAGVGKNIQYF
TGCAGCGAAGGACTAGCGGGGGTGGGCAAAAACATTCAGTACTTC
>-|TRBJ1-3|-|TRBV5-4
CASSSGDTPNTIYF
TGTGCCAGCAGCTCGGGGGACACACCAAACACCATATATTTT
>-|TRBJ2-3|-|TRBV2
CASSEGWPPDTQYF
TGTGCCAGCAGTGAAGGATGGCCACCAGATACGCAGTATTTT
>TRBD2|TRBJ2-1|few|TRBV28
CASSLTSGGLNEQFF
TGTGCCAGCAGTTTAACCAGCGGGGGCCTCAATGAGCAGTTCTTC
>-|TRBJ2-3|many|TRBV19
CASSIRNVDTQYF
TGTGCCAGTAGTATTAGAAATGTGGATACGCAGTATTTT
>-|TRBJ1-2|few|TRBV27
CASSPNSVGTHYGYTF
TGTGCCAGCAGCCCTAACAGCGTGGGGACTCACTATGGCTACACCTTC